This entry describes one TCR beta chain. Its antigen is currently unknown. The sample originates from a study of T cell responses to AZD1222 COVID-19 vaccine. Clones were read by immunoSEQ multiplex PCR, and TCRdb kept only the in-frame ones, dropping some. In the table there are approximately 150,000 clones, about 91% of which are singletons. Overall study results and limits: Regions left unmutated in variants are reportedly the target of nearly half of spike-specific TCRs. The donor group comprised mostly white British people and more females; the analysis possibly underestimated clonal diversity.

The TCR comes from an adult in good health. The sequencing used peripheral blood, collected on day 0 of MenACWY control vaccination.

DNA for the CDR3: TGTGCCAGCTCATTGCTGGCCGGGACAGGGAAAGAGACCCAGTACTTC. The encoded protein is CASSLLAGTGKETQYF. The V gene is TRBV18, the J gene TRBJ2-5; TRBD1 agrees at 9 bases. V dropped 5 bases and J dropped 3; count of bases not matched to a gene: 10. The CDR3 has 16 residues. Germline V gene sequence: CDR1 KGHSH, CDR2 LQKENI.